The present entry profiles one T cell receptor beta chain with its context. The data originate from a study of blood T cell repertoires in COVID-19. Study at large: The analysed material was cDNA or gDNA that came from T cells, B-cell-depleted T cells, or PBMCs.

Sequencing used immunoSEQ multiplex PCR; TCRdb keeps in-frame clones, though not all of them. The sample gives 200,000 to 300,000 clones, roughly 86% of which show up once; about 0.7% is in the top ten. CDR3 length: 13 residues. Trimming at V came to 6 bases and at J to 5 bases, leaving 3 bases not matched to a gene. Germline V lookup: CDR1 SGHTA, CDR2 FQGNSA. V gene TRBV7-2 combines with J gene TRBJ2-7; 11 nucleotides align to TRBD2. Sequencing was performed on peripheral blood. This receptor was taken from a human donor in a cohort sampled during active COVID-19. The CDR3 nucleotides read TGTGCCAGCAGACTAGCGGGAGCGAACGAGCAGTACTTC. It specifies CASRLAGANEQYF.